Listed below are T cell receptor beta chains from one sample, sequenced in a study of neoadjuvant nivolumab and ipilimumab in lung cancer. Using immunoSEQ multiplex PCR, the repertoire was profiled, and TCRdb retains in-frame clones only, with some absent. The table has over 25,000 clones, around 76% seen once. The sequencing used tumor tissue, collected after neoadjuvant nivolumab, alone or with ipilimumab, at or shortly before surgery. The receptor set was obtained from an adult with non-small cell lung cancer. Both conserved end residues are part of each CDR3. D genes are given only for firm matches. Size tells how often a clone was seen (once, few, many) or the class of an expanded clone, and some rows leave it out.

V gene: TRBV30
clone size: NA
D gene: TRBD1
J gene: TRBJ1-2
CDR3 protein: CAWSTDRGWGGYTF
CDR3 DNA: TGTGCCTGGAGCACGGACAGGGGTTGGGGTGGCTACACCTTC

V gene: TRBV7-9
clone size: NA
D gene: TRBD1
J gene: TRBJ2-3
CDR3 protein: CASSPPGQGLFADTQYF
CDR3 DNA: TGTGCCAGCAGCCCTCCCGGACAGGGGTTGTTCGCAGATACGCAGTATTTT

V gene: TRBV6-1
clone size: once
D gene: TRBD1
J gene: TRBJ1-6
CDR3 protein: CASSEDRGYSPLHF
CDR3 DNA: TGTGCCAGCAGTGAGGACAGGGGTTACTCACCCCTCCACTTT

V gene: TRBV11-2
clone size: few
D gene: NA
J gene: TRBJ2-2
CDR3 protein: CASSLETAGELFF
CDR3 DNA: TGTGCCAGCAGCTTAGAGACAGCCGGGGAGCTGTTTTTT

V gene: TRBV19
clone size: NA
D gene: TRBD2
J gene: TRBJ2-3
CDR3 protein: CASSTEGLAGGLDTQYF
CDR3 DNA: TGTGCCAGTAGTACCGAGGGACTAGCGGGGGGGCTGGATACGCAGTATTTT

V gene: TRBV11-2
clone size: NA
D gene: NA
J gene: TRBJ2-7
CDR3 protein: CASSEGPGRYEQYF
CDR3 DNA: TGTGCCAGCAGCGAGGGCCCGGGGAGGTACGAGCAGTACTTC

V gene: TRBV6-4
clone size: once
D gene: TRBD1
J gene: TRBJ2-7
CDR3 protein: CASRDRGEQYF
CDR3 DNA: TGTGCCAGCAGGGACAGGGGCGAGCAGTACTTC

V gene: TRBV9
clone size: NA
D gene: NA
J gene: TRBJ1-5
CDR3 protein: CASSVSENQPQHF
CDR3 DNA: TGTGCCAGCAGCGTATCCGAGAATCAGCCCCAGCATTTT

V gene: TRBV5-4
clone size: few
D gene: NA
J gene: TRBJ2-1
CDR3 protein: CASRGGNEQFF
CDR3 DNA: TGTGCCAGCAGAGGAGGGAATGAGCAGTTCTTC

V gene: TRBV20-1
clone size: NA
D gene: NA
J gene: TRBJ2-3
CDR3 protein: CSSQRDTQYF
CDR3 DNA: TGCAGTTCCCAGAGAGATACGCAGTATTTT

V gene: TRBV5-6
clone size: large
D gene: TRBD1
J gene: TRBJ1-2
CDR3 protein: CASSLEQGVPDYGYTF
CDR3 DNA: TGTGCCAGCAGCTTGGAACAGGGGGTCCCGGATTATGGCTACACCTTC

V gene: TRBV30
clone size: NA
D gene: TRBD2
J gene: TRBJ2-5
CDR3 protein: CAWIPGGGETQYF
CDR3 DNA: TGTGCCTGGATTCCCGGGGGAGGGGAGACCCAGTACTTC

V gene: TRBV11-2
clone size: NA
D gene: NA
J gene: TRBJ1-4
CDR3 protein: CASSPQTVPTNEKLFF
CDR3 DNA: TGTGCCAGCAGCCCCCAGACAGTTCCAACTAATGAAAAACTGTTTTTT

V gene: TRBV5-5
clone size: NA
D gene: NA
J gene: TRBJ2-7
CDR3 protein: CASSLTPTSTYEQYF
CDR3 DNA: TGTGCCAGCAGCTTGACCCCGACTTCCACCTACGAGCAGTACTTC

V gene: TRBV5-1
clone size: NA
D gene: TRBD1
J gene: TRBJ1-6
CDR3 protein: CASGTGGSPLHF
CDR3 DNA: TGCGCCAGCGGGACAGGGGGCTCACCCCTCCACTTT

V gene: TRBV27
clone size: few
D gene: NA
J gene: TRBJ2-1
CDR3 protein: CASSWGEYNEQFF
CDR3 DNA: TGTGCCAGCAGTTGGGGGGAATACAATGAGCAGTTCTTC

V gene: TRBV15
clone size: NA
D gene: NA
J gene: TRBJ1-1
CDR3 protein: CATSRAPAGLMMNTEAFF
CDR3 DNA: TGTGCCACCAGCAGAGCCCCCGCAGGACTAATGATGAACACTGAAGCTTTCTTT

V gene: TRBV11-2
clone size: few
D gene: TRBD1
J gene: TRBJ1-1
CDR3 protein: CASSADRGAEAFF
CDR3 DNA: TGTGCCAGCAGCGCGGACAGGGGGGCTGAAGCTTTCTTT

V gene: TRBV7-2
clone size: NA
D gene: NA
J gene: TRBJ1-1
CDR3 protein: CASSLDLTGPTAFF
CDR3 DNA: TGTGCCAGCAGCTTAGACCTTACAGGCCCTACGGCTTTCTTT

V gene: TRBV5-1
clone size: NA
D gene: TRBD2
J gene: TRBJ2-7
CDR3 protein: CASSWGGDEQYF
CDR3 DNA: TGCGCCAGCAGCTGGGGGGGAGACGAGCAGTACTTC

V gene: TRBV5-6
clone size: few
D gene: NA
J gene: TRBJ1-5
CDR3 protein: CASSLMQGTNQPQHF
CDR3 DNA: TGTGCCAGCAGCTTGATGCAGGGGACTAATCAGCCCCAGCATTTT

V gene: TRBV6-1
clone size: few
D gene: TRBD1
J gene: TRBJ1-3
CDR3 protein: CASKDRVTGNTIYF
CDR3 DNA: TGTGCCAGCAAAGACAGGGTGACTGGAAACACCATATATTTT

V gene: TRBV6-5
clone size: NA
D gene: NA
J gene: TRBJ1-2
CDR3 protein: CASSLRQPGYTF
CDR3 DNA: TGTGCCAGCAGTTTGAGACAGCCTGGCTACACCTTC

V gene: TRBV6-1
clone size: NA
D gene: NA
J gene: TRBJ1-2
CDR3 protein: CASSVGTDSRGYTF
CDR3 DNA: TGTGCCAGCAGTGTAGGGACCGATTCCAGGGGCTACACCTTC

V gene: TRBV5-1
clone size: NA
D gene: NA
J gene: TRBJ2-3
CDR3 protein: CASSPKTTDTQYF
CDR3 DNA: TGCGCCAGCAGCCCAAAAACCACAGATACGCAGTATTTT

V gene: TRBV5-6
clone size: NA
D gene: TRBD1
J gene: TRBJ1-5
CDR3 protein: CASSHRQGRSQPQHF
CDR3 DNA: TGTGCCAGCAGCCACAGACAGGGGCGATCTCAGCCCCAGCATTTT

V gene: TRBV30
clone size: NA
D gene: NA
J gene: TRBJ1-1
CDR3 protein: CAFSGKESGENTEAFF
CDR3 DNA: TGTGCCTTCTCTGGGAAGGAGAGTGGGGAAAACACTGAAGCTTTCTTT

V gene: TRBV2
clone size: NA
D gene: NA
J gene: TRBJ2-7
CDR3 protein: CASSGQGSNEQYF
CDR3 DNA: TGTGCCAGCAGTGGGCAGGGCTCCAACGAGCAGTACTTC

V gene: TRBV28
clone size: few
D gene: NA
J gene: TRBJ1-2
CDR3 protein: CASSLEGYGYTF
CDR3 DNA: TGTGCCAGCAGTTTAGAAGGCTATGGCTACACCTTC

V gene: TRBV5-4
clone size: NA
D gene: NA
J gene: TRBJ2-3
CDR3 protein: CASSPGGRNTDTQYF
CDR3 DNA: TGTGCCAGCAGCCCGGGGGGCCGTAACACAGATACGCAGTATTTT

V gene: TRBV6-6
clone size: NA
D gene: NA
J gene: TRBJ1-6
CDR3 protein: CASTSGPTTGSPLHF
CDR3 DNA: TGTGCCAGCACCTCGGGACCGACCACGGGATCACCCCTCCACTTT

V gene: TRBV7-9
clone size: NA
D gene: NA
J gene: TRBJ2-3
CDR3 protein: CASSLSGTDTQYF
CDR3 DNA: TGTGCCAGCAGCTTATCGGGTACAGATACGCAGTATTTT

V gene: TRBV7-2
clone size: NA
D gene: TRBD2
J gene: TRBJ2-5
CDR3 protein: CASSLVAGYQETQYF
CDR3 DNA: TGTGCCAGCAGCTTAGTAGCGGGGTACCAAGAGACCCAGTACTTC

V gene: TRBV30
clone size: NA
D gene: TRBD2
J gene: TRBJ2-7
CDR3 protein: CAWSKGLAQSYEQYF
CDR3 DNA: TGTGCCTGGAGCAAAGGACTAGCGCAGTCCTACGAGCAGTACTTC

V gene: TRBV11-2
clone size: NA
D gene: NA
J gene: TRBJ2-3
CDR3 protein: CASSVSLDTQYF
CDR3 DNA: TGTGCCAGCAGCGTAAGCTTGGATACGCAGTATTTT

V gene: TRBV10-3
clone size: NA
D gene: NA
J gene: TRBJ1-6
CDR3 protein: CAISEIRERRYNSPLHF
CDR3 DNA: TGTGCCATCAGTGAGATAAGGGAAAGAAGATATAATTCACCCCTCCACTTT

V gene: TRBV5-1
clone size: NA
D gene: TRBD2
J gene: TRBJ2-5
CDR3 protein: CASSLYSGGAQETQYF
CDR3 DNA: TGCGCCAGCAGCTTGTATAGCGGGGGGGCCCAAGAGACCCAGTACTTC

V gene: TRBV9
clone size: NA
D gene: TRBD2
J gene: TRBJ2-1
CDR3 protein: CASSVGLADYNEQFF
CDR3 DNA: TGTGCCAGCAGCGTAGGGCTAGCGGATTACAATGAGCAGTTCTTC

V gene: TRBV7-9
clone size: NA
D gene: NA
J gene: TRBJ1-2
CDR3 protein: CASSLAGDTNYGYTF
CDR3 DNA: TGTGCCAGCAGCTTAGCGGGGGACACTAACTATGGCTACACCTTC

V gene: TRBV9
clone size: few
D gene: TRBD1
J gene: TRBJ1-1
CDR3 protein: CASSPLQGADAEAFF
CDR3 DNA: TGTGCCAGCAGCCCCCTACAGGGGGCGGATGCTGAAGCTTTCTTT

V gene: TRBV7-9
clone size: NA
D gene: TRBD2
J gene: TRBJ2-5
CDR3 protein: CASSLTFRGGETQYF
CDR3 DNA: TGTGCCAGCAGCCTCACCTTTCGGGGGGGCGAGACCCAGTACTTC

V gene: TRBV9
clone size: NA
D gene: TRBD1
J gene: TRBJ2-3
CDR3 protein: CASSALTGITDTQYF
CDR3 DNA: TGTGCCAGCAGCGCCCTGACAGGGATTACAGATACGCAGTATTTT

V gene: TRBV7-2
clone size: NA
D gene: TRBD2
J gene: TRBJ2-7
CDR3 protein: CASALRTSGDEQYF
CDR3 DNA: TGTGCCAGCGCTCTGAGGACTAGCGGGGACGAGCAGTACTTC

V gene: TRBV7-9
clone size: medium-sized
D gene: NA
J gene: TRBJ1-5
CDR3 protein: CASSLVANQPQHF
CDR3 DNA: TGTGCCAGCAGCTTAGTAGCTAATCAGCCCCAGCATTTT

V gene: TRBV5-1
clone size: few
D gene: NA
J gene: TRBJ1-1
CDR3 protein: CASSPGRLRNTEAFF
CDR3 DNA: TGCGCCAGCAGCCCGGGACGGCTCCGGAACACTGAAGCTTTCTTT

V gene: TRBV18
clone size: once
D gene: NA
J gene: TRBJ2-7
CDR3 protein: CASSPRRAGEQYF
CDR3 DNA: TGTGCCAGCTCACCACGCAGGGCCGGCGAGCAGTACTTC

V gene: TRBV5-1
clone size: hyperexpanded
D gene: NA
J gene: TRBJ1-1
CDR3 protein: CASSLELNTEAFF
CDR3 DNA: TGCGCCAGCAGCTTGGAGCTGAACACTGAAGCTTTCTTT